This T cell receptor (beta chain) stems from a study of graft-versus-host responses after intestinal transplantation (TCRdb year 2021). For the wider study: The transplants that recipients received were multivisceral, liver-intestinal, or isolated intestinal. A peak of at least 4% donor T cells among recipient peripheral blood mononuclear cells was the definition used for donor T cell macrochimerism. After intestinal transplantation, graft-versus-host and host-versus-graft alloreactive T cell clones in the graft, circulation and bone marrow were tracked using bulk TCR-beta CDR3 sequencing. The cohort enrolled about two dozen intestinal transplant recipients, one of whom was a retransplant, and a few patients without pretransplant specimens were excluded. Alloreactive clones were identified by sequencing pre-transplant mixed lymphocyte reaction products and comparing them with unstimulated pre-transplant donor and recipient T cells. Every recipient was given anti-thymocyte globulin induction, then maintenance tacrolimus and steroids for roughly 3 years. Samples from three later patients were sequenced in-house on an Illumina MiSeq with MiXCR processing rather than by the commercial service.

Inclusive of the bounding cysteine and phenylalanine, the CDR3 is 13 residues long. The DNA shown is the 39-base CDR3, in frame from base 1. Based on the germline V gene, the CDR1 and CDR2 sequences are ENHRY and SYGVKD. Trimming costs V 7 bases and J 4 bases, and their ends lie 10 bases apart. A remark on this clone: Its antigen has not been determined. Per-base quality was not reported, and no clone a single base away is much larger than it.

Beyond this particular receptor, the publication reports: The relatively low number and heterogeneity of intestinal transplant patients limited the conclusions. GvH clones were found in recipient bone marrow, and some of the GvH clones appeared earlier in ileal mucosa or blood, which is consistent with an intestinal mucosal origin. Patients with donor T cell macrochimerism had high GvH to HvG T cell clonal ratios in their allografts. Early after transplant, peak levels of circulating GvH clones were associated with declines in HvG clones.

In the first month after transplant, blood samples were collected up to 4 times, and after that at least monthly when available. Library preparation employed the immunoSEQ multiplex PCR assay. High-throughput TCR-beta CDR3 sequencing of genomic DNA from most patients was performed by Adaptive Biotechnologies. The paper's processing steps were these. Adaptive's ImmunoSEQ software supplied the TCR sequencing data for 15 to 20 patients, while MiXCR and VDJtools were used to process three other patients. Because the origin of CDR3 nucleotide sequences shared between donor and recipient could not be assigned, those sequences were removed. To be classed as alloreactive, a clone needed at least 2-fold expansion over unstimulated cells and a minimum CFSE-low frequency of 0.002% (template counts) or 0.001% (read counts). Clones were considered mappable if detected in sequenced pre-transplant spleen, lymph node, or MLR CFSE-low populations of the donor or recipient. Cumulative frequency of alloreactive clones was calculated as a percentage of all sequences weighted by copy number. This is the immuneACCESS table as TCRdb keeps it, with only in-frame sequences that have V and J called. A part of the clones is gone; compared with another copy, unresolved V genes explain less than half, and the rest is unexplained. V and J calls and clone size come straight from that table; D and trimming were deduced from the DNA. In this sample the table shows some 45,000 clones, about 95% of which occur a single time. The ten most abundant clones make up approximately 1.4% of the sample.

The chain employs TRBV10-3 and TRBJ2-2, with a tentative D gene TRBD1 over 6 matching bases. This sample comprised PBMCs, obtained 335 days after intestinal transplant. This TCR was recovered from a human patient who received an intestinal transplant, so some T cells may come from the graft donor. The CDR3 in this case is CAITQGGTGELFF. DNA sequence: TGTGCCATCACACAGGGTGGCACCGGGGAGCTGTTTTTT.